This T cell receptor (beta chain) was recorded in a study of T cells in narcolepsy. TCRdb's copy holds only in-frame clones and misses some; the assay was immunoSEQ multiplex PCR. The top ten clones hold 1.3% of a sample with some 30,000 clones, roughly 80% of them seen once. Study-level findings and limits: Autoreactive HCRT-specific and TRIB2-specific clonotypes were marked in same-patient CSF-versus-blood CD4+ comparisons. Reportedly, autoreactive clonotypes were serially detected in patients' blood but not controls'.

Germline loops: CDR1 SGHRS, CDR2 YFSETQ. V was trimmed by 7 bases and J by 5 bases, leaving 15 bases between them. The CDR3 totals 13 residues. As regards this clone: What it binds is unknown.

The sample was CD45RA- memory CD4+ T cells from PBMCs. The chain couples TRBV5-1 to TRBJ2-5; D unresolved. This receptor was identified in a human donor with narcolepsy. The CDR3 DNA follows: TGCGCCAGCGCACCATCGTTTTCGGAGACCCAGTACTTC. This encodes CASAPSFSETQYF.